A single sample gave rise to the 16 T cell receptor beta chains below, sequenced in a study of beta chain features in type 1 diabetes. As every portion of the isolated RNA was reverse transcribed, the sequencing read expressed TCRB transcripts. Generated by immunoSEQ multiplex PCR, the TCRdb table keeps only in-frame clones and is missing some. Of roughly 41,000 clones in the sample, around 45% were seen once. Sequencing used central memory CD4+ T cells from blood. The receptors were gathered from a woman between 18 and 29 years old in good health.

The gene calls are TRBV7-2 and TRBJ2-1; D gene ambiguous. The CDR3 spans 13 residues. V shed 4 bases and J shed 8 bases, with 12 bases lying between them. Germline CDR1 and CDR2: SGHTA and FQGNSA. For the CDR3, the DNA is TGTGCCAGCAGCTCCGACATTTTCCATGAGCAGTTCTTC. Encoded protein: CASSSDIFHEQFF.

The gene calls are TRBV29-1 and TRBJ1-1; no firm D call. CDR1 and CDR2 (germline): SQVTM, ANQGSEA. V lost 4 bases to trimming and J lost 1 base, with 13 bases between them. CDR3 length equals 14 residues. CDR3 protein: CSVAPGMKNTEAFF. CDR3 nucleotide sequence: TGCAGCGTTGCTCCAGGAATGAAGAACACTGAAGCTTTCTTT.

This clone is a singleton in its sample. J is TRBJ1-1 and V is TRBV5-6; 8 bases map to TRBD1. The germline CDR1 and CDR2 sequences are SGHDT and YYEEEE. With V trimmed by 2 bases and J by 5 bases, 5 bases remained unmatched. The CDR3 consists of 14 residues. The CDR3: CASSFQGARTEAFF. The DNA for the CDR3 is TGTGCCAGCAGCTTTCAGGGGGCTCGGACTGAAGCTTTCTTT.

This clone was counted between two and nine times. The chain uses TRBV4-1 and TRBJ1-1; perhaps TRBD1 as D (5 bases). CDR1 MGHRA and CDR2 YSYEKL come from the germline V gene. The CDR3 length is 14 residues. Trimming cost V 0 bases and J 8 bases, with 13 bases left between them. The CDR3: CASSQEGGVSEAFF. CDR3 coding DNA: TGCGCCAGCAGCCAAGAAGGAGGGGTGTCAGAAGCTTTCTTT.

This clone was detected only a few times. The chain recombines TRBV7-2 with TRBJ2-3; D is possibly TRBD2 (6 bases). The CDR3 is 14 residues long. Germline V CDR1 and CDR2: SGHTA, FQGNSA. Trimming left V 0 bases short and J 7 bases short, with 11 bases between. CDR3 bases: TGTGCCAGCAGCTTAGCCCTTGGGGGGAATACGCAGTATTTT. It is translated as CASSLALGGNTQYF. Complete variable domain (other parts from reference TRBV7-2 and TRBJ2-3): GAGVSQSPSNKVTEKGKDVELRCDPISGHTALYWYRQSLGQGLEFLIYFQGNSAPDKSGLPSDRFSAERTGGSVSTLTIQRTQQEDSAVYLCASSLALGGNTQYFGPGTRLTVL.

The J gene is TRBJ1-1, the V gene TRBV19; TRBD1 agrees at 9 bases. With V trimmed by 1 base and J by 4 bases, 4 bases remained unmatched. Germline CDR1 and CDR2: LNHDA and SQIVND (reference sequence). The CDR3 length is 15 residues. The CDR3 spells CASSIVGQGGTEAFF. CDR3 bases: TGTGCCAGTAGTATAGTGGGACAGGGAGGCACTGAAGCTTTCTTT.

This clone was seen a handful of times. The chain links TRBV7-2 to TRBJ2-3; D is possibly TRBD1 (5 bases). Trimming cost V 0 bases and J 5 bases, with 6 bases left between them. Germline lookup yields CDR1 SGHTA and CDR2 FQGNSA. CDR3 size: 13 residues. This CDR3 is CASSLAGQDTQYF. CDR3 DNA sequence: TGTGCCAGCAGCTTAGCGGGGCAAGATACGCAGTATTTT.

The V and J genes are TRBV7-9 and TRBJ2-7; 9 bases agree with TRBD2. This CDR3 has 15 amino acids. Trimming took 5 bases from V and 0 from J; bases not matched to a gene: 5. The germline CDR1 and CDR2 sequences are SEHNR and FQNEAQ (reference sequence). CDR3 in amino acids: CASSPSGASSYEQYF. CDR3 in DNA: TGTGCCAGCAGCCCTAGCGGGGCTAGCTCCTACGAGCAGTACTTC.

This clone turned up a few times. The chain employs TRBV5-5 and TRBJ2-5; 8 nucleotides line up with TRBD1. CDR3 length equals 14 residues. V trimming: 4 bases; J trimming: 3 bases; junction bases outside the gene matches: 5. CDR1 and CDR2 from the germline V gene are SGHKS and YYEKEE (reference sequence). CDR3 coding DNA: TGTGCCAGCAGCATCAGGGGGCGCGAAGAGACCCAGTACTTC. Its translation: CASSIRGREETQYF.

The V call is TRBV30, the J call TRBJ1-2; 7 bases line up with TRBD1. There are 15 residues in the CDR3. J was trimmed by 4 bases and V by 3 bases; bases with no gene match: 11. CDR1 is GTSNPN, CDR2 SVGIG, per germline (reference sequence). CDR3 protein: CAWSPLQGLVYGYTF. The CDR3 coding sequence is TGTGCCTGGAGCCCCCTACAGGGGTTGGTCTATGGCTACACCTTC.

CDR3 DNA sequence: TGCGCCAGCAGACAGGGGGGGAATGAAAAACTGTTTTTT. It yields the protein CASRQGGNEKLFF. J is TRBJ1-4 and V is TRBV5-1; TRBD1 aligns across 8 bases. The ends lost 5 bases at V and 5 bases at J; junction bases unmatched: 2. This CDR3 spans 13 amino acids. Germline CDR1 is SGHRS and CDR2 is YFSETQ.

This clone was found a few times. The V and J genes are TRBV30 and TRBJ1-3; D is unresolved. The V end lost 2 bases, the J end lost 0 bases, and 11 bases lay between the germline ends. The CDR3 spans 15 residues. CDR1 GTSNPN and CDR2 SVGIG come from the germline V gene (reference sequence). The CDR3 sequence: CAWSQNSLSGNTIYF. CDR3 nucleotide sequence: TGTGCCTGGAGTCAGAACAGCCTCTCTGGAAACACCATATATTTT.

V usage is TRBV6-6 and J usage is TRBJ2-1; TRBD2 matches at 11 bases. This CDR3 has 15 residues. V lost 8 bases, J lost 9 bases, and 12 bases stayed unmatched. The germline V gene encodes CDR1 MNHNY and CDR2 SVGAGI (reference sequence). CDR3 amino acids: CASGRSGGGRSEQFF. CDR3 nucleotides: TGTGCCAGCGGCCGTAGCGGGGGGGGGCGAAGTGAGCAGTTCTTC.

This clone showed up just a few times. The chain combines TRBV4-2 with TRBJ2-5; tentatively, D is TRBD1 (6 bases). Trimming removed 4 bases at V and 2 bases at J, with 11 bases between. This CDR3 region has 14 residues. Germline V lookup: CDR1 LGHNA, CDR2 YNFKEQ. CDR3 region: CASSRERGQETQYF. CDR3 nucleotides: TGTGCCAGCAGCCGGGAGAGGGGGCAAGAGACCCAGTACTTC.

In this sample, this clone turned up once. This rearrangement joins TRBV2 to TRBJ1-1; D is ambiguous. This CDR3 spans 12 amino acids. The V and J ends lost 5 bases and 11 bases respectively, with 15 bases between them. Germline CDR1 and CDR2: SNHLY and FYNNEI. This chain's CDR3 is CASSLQVPNAFF. The CDR3 DNA is TGTGCCAGCAGTCTCCAGGTCCCCAACGCTTTCTTT.

V and J are TRBV7-3 and TRBJ1-1; TRBD1 is a possible D gene (6 bases). The CDR3 is 13 amino acids. Trimming left V 6 bases short and J 1 base short, with 9 bases between. Per germline, CDR1 SGHTA and CDR2 FQGTGA. DNA for the CDR3: TGTGCCAGCAGTAGACAGGAGAACACTGAAGCTTTCTTT. Translated, it gives CASSRQENTEAFF.